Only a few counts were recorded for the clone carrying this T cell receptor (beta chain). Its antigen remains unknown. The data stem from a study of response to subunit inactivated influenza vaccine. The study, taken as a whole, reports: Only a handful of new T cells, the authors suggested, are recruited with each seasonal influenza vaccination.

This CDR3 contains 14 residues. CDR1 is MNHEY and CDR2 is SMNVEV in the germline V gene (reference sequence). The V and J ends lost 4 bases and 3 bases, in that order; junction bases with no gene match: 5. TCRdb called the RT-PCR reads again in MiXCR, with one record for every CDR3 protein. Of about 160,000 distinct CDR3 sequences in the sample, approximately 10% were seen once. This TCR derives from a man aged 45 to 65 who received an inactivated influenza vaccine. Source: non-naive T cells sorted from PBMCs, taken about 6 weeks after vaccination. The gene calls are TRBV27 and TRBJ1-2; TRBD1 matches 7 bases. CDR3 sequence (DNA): TGTGCCAGCAGTTCTGTGGGACAGTACTATGGCTACACCTTC. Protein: CASSSVGQYYGYTF.